These T cell receptor beta chains were read from a single sample in a study of shared clonotypes between healthy human individuals. Profiled with immunoSEQ multiplex PCR; TCRdb holds only in-frame clones, not every one. The data hold roughly 410,000 clones, with around 96% observed a single time. Material: memory CD8+ T cells sorted from blood. These receptors originate from a man aged 25 to 40 in good health. Both conserved end residues are part of each CDR3. The D gene is left open where the match is weak. Rows may omit the clone size; those that give it use once, few, many or a size class.

J gene: TRBJ1-1
clone size: .
V gene: TRBV28
D gene: .
CDR3 DNA: TGTGCCAGCAGTGCCCCAACAGGGAAATACACTGAAGCTTTCTTT
CDR3 protein: CASSAPTGKYTEAFF

J gene: TRBJ2-3
clone size: .
V gene: TRBV19
D gene: .
CDR3 DNA: TGTGCCAGTAGTATAGGAGATAATACGCAGTATTTT
CDR3 protein: CASSIGDNTQYF

J gene: TRBJ2-2
clone size: .
V gene: TRBV5-1
D gene: .
CDR3 DNA: TGCGCCAGCAGCGTCGAAAACACCGGGGAGCTGTTTTTT
CDR3 protein: CASSVENTGELFF

J gene: TRBJ2-1
clone size: .
V gene: TRBV11-2
D gene: .
CDR3 DNA: TGTGCCAGCAGCTCGCTAGCTTACAATGAGCAGTTCTTC
CDR3 protein: CASSSLAYNEQFF

J gene: TRBJ1-2
clone size: few
V gene: TRBV5-6
D gene: .
CDR3 DNA: TGTGCCAGCAGCTTGGGTTATGGCTACACCTTC
CDR3 protein: CASSLGYGYTF

J gene: TRBJ2-2
clone size: once
V gene: TRBV30
D gene: TRBD2
CDR3 DNA: TGTGCCTGGTACCGGGAGGGGGCCGGGGAGCTGTTTTTT
CDR3 protein: CAWYREGAGELFF

J gene: TRBJ2-5
clone size: .
V gene: TRBV30
D gene: TRBD2
CDR3 DNA: TGTGCCTGGACTAGCGGCCAAGAGACCCAGTACTTC
CDR3 protein: CAWTSGQETQYF

J gene: TRBJ2-2
clone size: .
V gene: TRBV9
D gene: TRBD1
CDR3 DNA: TGTGCCAGCAGCGTCTCACCCGGGACAGACTCCGGGGAGCTGTTTTTT
CDR3 protein: CASSVSPGTDSGELFF

J gene: TRBJ1-3
clone size: .
V gene: TRBV19
D gene: TRBD1
CDR3 DNA: TGTGCCAGTAGCGTTTTTGGACAGGGGGGAAACACCATATATTTT
CDR3 protein: CASSVFGQGGNTIYF

J gene: TRBJ2-1
clone size: .
V gene: TRBV7-6
D gene: TRBD2
CDR3 DNA: TGTGCCAGCAGCCCCGCTTCTAGCGGGAAGCAGTTCTTC
CDR3 protein: CASSPASSGKQFF

J gene: TRBJ1-5
clone size: .
V gene: TRBV18
D gene: TRBD1
CDR3 DNA: TGTGCCAGCTCACCACCGGGACAGGGGAATAGCAATCAGCCCCAGCATTTT
CDR3 protein: CASSPPGQGNSNQPQHF

J gene: TRBJ2-7
clone size: .
V gene: TRBV28
D gene: TRBD1
CDR3 DNA: TGTGCCAGCAGGCTGGGACAGATGAATACCTACGAGCAGTACTTC
CDR3 protein: CASRLGQMNTYEQYF

J gene: TRBJ2-3
clone size: .
V gene: TRBV4-1
D gene: .
CDR3 DNA: TGCGCCAGCAGCCAAGAAGGGACGGGGGGCCCAGATACGCAGTATTTT
CDR3 protein: CASSQEGTGGPDTQYF

J gene: TRBJ2-7
clone size: once
V gene: TRBV30
D gene: .
CDR3 DNA: TGTGCCTGGAATGTCAGGGAGGTCGAGCAGTACTTC
CDR3 protein: CAWNVREVEQYF

J gene: TRBJ2-3
clone size: .
V gene: TRBV7-2
D gene: .
CDR3 DNA: TGTGCCAGCAGCTTAGTGGCAGGTCGGGGGCAAGATACGCAGTATTTT
CDR3 protein: CASSLVAGRGQDTQYF

J gene: TRBJ2-1
clone size: .
V gene: TRBV11-2
D gene: .
CDR3 DNA: TGTGCCAGCAGCTTAGAGGGGTTTCTGGGGGCCTCCAACAATGAGCAGTTCTTC
CDR3 protein: CASSLEGFLGASNNEQFF

J gene: TRBJ2-6
clone size: .
V gene: TRBV6-6
D gene: .
CDR3 DNA: TGTGCCAGCAGTTACGGAGGGTCTGGGGCCAACGTCCTGACTTTC
CDR3 protein: CASSYGGSGANVLTF

J gene: TRBJ1-1
clone size: .
V gene: TRBV28
D gene: TRBD1
CDR3 DNA: TGTGCCAGCAGTGACGACAGGGTGGGTGAAGCTTTCTTT
CDR3 protein: CASSDDRVGEAFF

J gene: TRBJ2-6
clone size: .
V gene: TRBV5-1
D gene: TRBD1
CDR3 DNA: TGCGCCAGCAGCTTAGGGACAGGGGGCGGTGGGGCCAACGTCCTGACTTTC
CDR3 protein: CASSLGTGGGGANVLTF

J gene: TRBJ2-7
clone size: .
V gene: TRBV25-1
D gene: TRBD1
CDR3 DNA: TGTGCCAGCAGCGCCTCTCCGGGACAGGGAGACGAGCAGTACTTC
CDR3 protein: CASSASPGQGDEQYF

J gene: TRBJ2-7
clone size: .
V gene: TRBV10-2
D gene: TRBD2
CDR3 DNA: TGCGCCAGCAATTATAATAGCGGGAGGGCCCCTAGCGAGCAGTACTTC
CDR3 protein: CASNYNSGRAPSEQYF

J gene: TRBJ1-1
clone size: .
V gene: TRBV19
D gene: TRBD1
CDR3 DNA: TGTGCCAGTAAGAGACAGGGCGAACACGCTGAAGCTTTCTTT
CDR3 protein: CASKRQGEHAEAFF

J gene: TRBJ2-5
clone size: .
V gene: TRBV11-2
D gene: TRBD2
CDR3 DNA: TGTGCCAGCAGCTTACCGGGAGCGGGGGAGACCCAGTACTTC
CDR3 protein: CASSLPGAGETQYF

J gene: TRBJ2-7
clone size: .
V gene: TRBV28
D gene: TRBD2
CDR3 DNA: TGTGCCAGCAGTGCAGGACTAGCGGGAGGCTACGAGCAGTACTTC
CDR3 protein: CASSAGLAGGYEQYF

J gene: TRBJ2-1
clone size: .
V gene: TRBV6-5
D gene: TRBD2
CDR3 DNA: TGTGCCAGCAGTTACTCGGGGGGACTAGCGGGCAATGAGCAGTTCTTC
CDR3 protein: CASSYSGGLAGNEQFF

J gene: TRBJ1-1
clone size: .
V gene: TRBV19
D gene: .
CDR3 DNA: TGTGCCAGTAGTATCTTGACAGGAGATATGAACACTGAAGCTTTCTTT
CDR3 protein: CASSILTGDMNTEAFF

J gene: TRBJ1-2
clone size: .
V gene: TRBV5-1
D gene: TRBD1
CDR3 DNA: TGCGCCAGCAGCTTGGGACAGGGGGGCTACACCTTC
CDR3 protein: CASSLGQGGYTF

J gene: TRBJ2-4
clone size: .
V gene: TRBV25-1
D gene: .
CDR3 DNA: TGTGCCAGCAGTGAATGGAGGGGTATGACAAACATTCAGTACTTC
CDR3 protein: CASSEWRGMTNIQYF

J gene: TRBJ1-5
clone size: .
V gene: TRBV5-4
D gene: .
CDR3 DNA: TGTGCCAGCCCCCTCAGTAATCAGCCCCAGCATTTT
CDR3 protein: CASPLSNQPQHF

J gene: TRBJ2-7
clone size: .
V gene: TRBV10-3
D gene: .
CDR3 DNA: TGTGCCATCAGTGAGTCGAACCGGGACAAGAGCTCCTACGAGCAGTACTTC
CDR3 protein: CAISESNRDKSSYEQYF

J gene: TRBJ2-7
clone size: .
V gene: TRBV28
D gene: .
CDR3 DNA: TGTGCCAGCAGTTTAAGGTGGGGCTACGAGCAGTACTTC
CDR3 protein: CASSLRWGYEQYF

J gene: TRBJ1-5
clone size: .
V gene: TRBV18
D gene: .
CDR3 DNA: TGTGCCAGCTCACCACTTGCAGGGGACAATCAGCCCCAGCATTTT
CDR3 protein: CASSPLAGDNQPQHF

J gene: TRBJ2-7
clone size: .
V gene: TRBV27
D gene: TRBD1
CDR3 DNA: TGTGCCAGCAGTTTGTTAGGGACAGGGAAAAACGAGCAGTACTTC
CDR3 protein: CASSLLGTGKNEQYF

J gene: TRBJ2-7
clone size: .
V gene: TRBV2
D gene: TRBD2
CDR3 DNA: TGTGCCAGCAGCGGACTAGCGGGCACTCAGTACTTC
CDR3 protein: CASSGLAGTQYF

J gene: TRBJ2-1
clone size: .
V gene: TRBV6-1
D gene: .
CDR3 DNA: TGTGCCAGCAGTGAAGCTATCTACAATGAGCAGTTCTTC
CDR3 protein: CASSEAIYNEQFF

J gene: TRBJ1-5
clone size: once
V gene: TRBV19
D gene: TRBD1
CDR3 DNA: TGTGCCAGTAGTATTTGGACAGGGGGCAATCAGCCCCAGCATTTT
CDR3 protein: CASSIWTGGNQPQHF

J gene: TRBJ1-2
clone size: .
V gene: TRBV11-2
D gene: TRBD1
CDR3 DNA: TGTGCCAGCAGCTTCGGAGGACAGGGGAACTATGGCTACACCTTC
CDR3 protein: CASSFGGQGNYGYTF

J gene: TRBJ2-7
clone size: once
V gene: TRBV27
D gene: .
CDR3 DNA: TGTGCCAGCAGGTCCGTCGGGAGAGGTCCCAACGAGCAGTACTTC
CDR3 protein: CASRSVGRGPNEQYF

J gene: TRBJ1-5
clone size: once
V gene: TRBV21-1
D gene: .
CDR3 DNA: TGTGCCAGCAGCAAACCTGGTTGTCAGCCCCAGCATTTT
CDR3 protein: CASSKPGCQPQHF

J gene: TRBJ1-2
clone size: .
V gene: TRBV19
D gene: .
CDR3 DNA: TGTGCCAGTAGTATTCAGACGAACTATGGCTACACCTTC
CDR3 protein: CASSIQTNYGYTF

J gene: TRBJ1-1
clone size: .
V gene: TRBV5-1
D gene: .
CDR3 DNA: TGCGCCAGCAGCTTGGCCGCGGGGGGCGTGAACACTGAAGCTTTCTTT
CDR3 protein: CASSLAAGGVNTEAFF

J gene: TRBJ2-7
clone size: .
V gene: TRBV5-6
D gene: TRBD2
CDR3 DNA: TGTGCCAGCAACCGACTAGCGTTTCGACTCTCCTACGAGCAGTACTTC
CDR3 protein: CASNRLAFRLSYEQYF

J gene: TRBJ1-5
clone size: .
V gene: TRBV2
D gene: .
CDR3 DNA: TGTGCCAGCACACCGGGACCGACGAATCAGCCCCAGCATTTT
CDR3 protein: CASTPGPTNQPQHF

J gene: TRBJ1-4
clone size: .
V gene: TRBV5-1
D gene: TRBD1
CDR3 DNA: TGCGCCAGCAGCGGGACAGGGGGCGATGAAAAACTGTTTTTT
CDR3 protein: CASSGTGGDEKLFF

J gene: TRBJ2-5
clone size: .
V gene: TRBV5-1
D gene: .
CDR3 DNA: TGCGCCAGCAGCTTGGGGGGACCAGGGGAGACCCAGTACTTC
CDR3 protein: CASSLGGPGETQYF

J gene: TRBJ1-2
clone size: .
V gene: TRBV7-9
D gene: .
CDR3 DNA: TGTGCCAGCAGAAGACAGCACTATGGCTACACCTTC
CDR3 protein: CASRRQHYGYTF

J gene: TRBJ1-2
clone size: .
V gene: TRBV2
D gene: .
CDR3 DNA: TGTGCCAGCAGGCCTACAGGGCGTTATGGCTACACCTTC
CDR3 protein: CASRPTGRYGYTF

J gene: TRBJ2-4
clone size: .
V gene: TRBV7-9
D gene: TRBD2
CDR3 DNA: TGTGCCAGCAGCCTAAACGGGAGGGGGATTCAGTACTTC
CDR3 protein: CASSLNGRGIQYF

J gene: TRBJ1-2
clone size: once
V gene: TRBV6-6
D gene: .
CDR3 DNA: TGTGCCAGCAGTTCCGCCGGGGCCCCCTATGGCTACACCTTC
CDR3 protein: CASSSAGAPYGYTF

J gene: TRBJ2-1
clone size: .
V gene: TRBV19
D gene: TRBD2
CDR3 DNA: TGTGCCAGTAGCCATCATGGAGCGGGAGGGCCCTCGCGTACTGAGCAGTTCTTC
CDR3 protein: CASSHHGAGGPSRTEQFF

J gene: TRBJ2-7
clone size: .
V gene: TRBV5-1
D gene: TRBD1
CDR3 DNA: TGCGCCAGCAGTTCGGGACAGGGGGCTTACGAGCAGTACTTC
CDR3 protein: CASSSGQGAYEQYF

J gene: TRBJ2-3
clone size: .
V gene: TRBV7-9
D gene: .
CDR3 DNA: TGTGCCAGCACCTCAAGGGGGAAACGCACAGATACGCAGTATTTT
CDR3 protein: CASTSRGKRTDTQYF

J gene: TRBJ1-2
clone size: .
V gene: TRBV19
D gene: .
CDR3 DNA: TGTGCCAGCAGGGACCGGGTCTATGGCTACACCTTC
CDR3 protein: CASRDRVYGYTF

J gene: TRBJ2-7
clone size: .
V gene: TRBV5-4
D gene: TRBD1
CDR3 DNA: TGTGCCAGCAGCTGGACAGGGAACGAGCAGTACTTC
CDR3 protein: CASSWTGNEQYF

J gene: TRBJ1-1
clone size: .
V gene: TRBV5-4
D gene: TRBD1
CDR3 DNA: TGTGCCAGCAGCTTGGGGACAGGGGGCACTGAAGCTTTCTTT
CDR3 protein: CASSLGTGGTEAFF

J gene: TRBJ2-5
clone size: .
V gene: TRBV5-1
D gene: .
CDR3 DNA: TGCGCCAGCAGCTTCCAGGGGCACCAAGAGACCCAGTACTTC
CDR3 protein: CASSFQGHQETQYF

J gene: TRBJ1-4
clone size: once
V gene: TRBV5-1
D gene: .
CDR3 DNA: TGCGCCAGCAGCTTGGGGACGGGGGAAAAACTGTTTTTT
CDR3 protein: CASSLGTGEKLFF

J gene: TRBJ1-2
clone size: .
V gene: TRBV28
D gene: .
CDR3 DNA: TGTGCCAGCAGTTTAGTAAGACCTATCGGGCGCTACACCTTC
CDR3 protein: CASSLVRPIGRYTF